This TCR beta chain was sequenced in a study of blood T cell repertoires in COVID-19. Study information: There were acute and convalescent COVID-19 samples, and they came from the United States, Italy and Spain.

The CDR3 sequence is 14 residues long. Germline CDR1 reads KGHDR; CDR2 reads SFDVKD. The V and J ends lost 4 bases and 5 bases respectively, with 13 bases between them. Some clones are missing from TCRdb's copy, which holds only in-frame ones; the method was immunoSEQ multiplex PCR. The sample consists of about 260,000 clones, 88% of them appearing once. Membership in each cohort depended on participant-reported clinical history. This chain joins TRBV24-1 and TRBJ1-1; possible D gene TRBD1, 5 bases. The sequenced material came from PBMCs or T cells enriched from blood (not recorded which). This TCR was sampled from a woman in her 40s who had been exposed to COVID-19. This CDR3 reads CATSESTGSTEAFF. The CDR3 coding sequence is TGTGCCACCAGTGAATCTACAGGTTCTACTGAAGCTTTCTTT.